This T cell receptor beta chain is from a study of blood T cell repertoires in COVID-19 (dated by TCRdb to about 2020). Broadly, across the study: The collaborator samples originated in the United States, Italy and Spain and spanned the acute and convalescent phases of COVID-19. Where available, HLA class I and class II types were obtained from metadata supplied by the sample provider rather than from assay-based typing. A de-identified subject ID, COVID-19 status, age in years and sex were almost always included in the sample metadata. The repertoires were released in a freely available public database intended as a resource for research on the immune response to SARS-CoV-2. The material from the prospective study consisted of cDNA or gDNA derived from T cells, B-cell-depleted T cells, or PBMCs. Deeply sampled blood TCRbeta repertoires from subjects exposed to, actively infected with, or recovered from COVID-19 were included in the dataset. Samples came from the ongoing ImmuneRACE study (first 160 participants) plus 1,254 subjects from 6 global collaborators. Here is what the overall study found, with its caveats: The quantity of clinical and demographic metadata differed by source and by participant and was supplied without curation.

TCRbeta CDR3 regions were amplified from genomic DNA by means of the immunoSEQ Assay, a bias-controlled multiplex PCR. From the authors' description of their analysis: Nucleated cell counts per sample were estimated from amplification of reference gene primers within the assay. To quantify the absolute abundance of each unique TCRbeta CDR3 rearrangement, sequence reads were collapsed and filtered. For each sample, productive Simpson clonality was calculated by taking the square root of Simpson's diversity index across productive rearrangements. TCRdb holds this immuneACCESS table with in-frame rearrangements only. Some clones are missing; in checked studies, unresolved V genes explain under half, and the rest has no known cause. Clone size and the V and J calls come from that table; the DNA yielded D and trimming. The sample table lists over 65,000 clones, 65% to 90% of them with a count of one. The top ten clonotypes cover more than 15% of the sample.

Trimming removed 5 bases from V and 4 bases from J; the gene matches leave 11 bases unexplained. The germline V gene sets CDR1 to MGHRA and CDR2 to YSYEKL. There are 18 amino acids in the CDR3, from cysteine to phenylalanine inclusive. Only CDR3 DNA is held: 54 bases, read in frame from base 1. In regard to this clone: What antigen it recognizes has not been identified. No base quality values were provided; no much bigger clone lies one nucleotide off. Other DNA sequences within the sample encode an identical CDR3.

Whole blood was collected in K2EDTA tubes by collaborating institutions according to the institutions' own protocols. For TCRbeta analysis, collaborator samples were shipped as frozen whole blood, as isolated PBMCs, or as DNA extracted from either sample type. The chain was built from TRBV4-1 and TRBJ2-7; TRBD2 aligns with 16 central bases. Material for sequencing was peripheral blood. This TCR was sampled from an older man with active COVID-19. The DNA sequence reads TGCGCCAGCAGCAAGGCGGGACTAGCGGGAGGGCCGGGGTACGAGCAGTACTTC. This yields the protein CASSKAGLAGGPGYEQYF.